This T cell receptor (beta chain) was captured in a study of blood T cell repertoires in COVID-19. Across the whole study: COVID-19 samples collected from the United States, Italy and Spain covered acute and convalescent phases. T cells, B-cell-depleted T cells, or PBMCs provided the cDNA or gDNA that served as material.

With V trimmed by 6 bases and J by 3 bases, 7 bases remained unmatched. CDR3 size: 17 residues. Germline V CDR1 and CDR2: WSHSY, SAAADI. The assay was immunoSEQ multiplex PCR, and TCRdb's table has in-frame clones only and misses some. The sample has hundreds of thousands of clones; about nine tenths are singletons. This rearrangement joins TRBV10-2 to TRBJ2-2, with TRBD2 matching 13 bases. Sequencing was carried out using peripheral blood. The sequence came from a middle-aged man with acute or convalescent COVID-19. The CDR3 loop reads CASRRLAGGIDTGELFF. DNA for the CDR3: TGCGCCAGCAGAAGACTAGCGGGGGGCATCGACACCGGGGAGCTGTTTTTT.